Listed below are T cell receptor beta chains from one sample, sequenced in a study of T cell repertoires in cytomegalovirus infection. No cognate antigen is known for these TCRs. TCRdb analysed the reads with MiXCR anew, one entry per CDR3 protein. Among about 350,000 distinct CDR3 sequences, about 32% were seen once, and the ten largest hold about 14%. The material sequenced was cultured PBMCs, taken from culture after CMV antigen stimulation. Receptors were obtained from a human donor in good health (CMV status not recorded). Some clones in this sample may be carry-over from other donors' samples. Both conserved end residues are part of each CDR3. D genes are given only for firm matches.

CDR3	length	V	J	D
CASSSIQGGEAFF	13	TRBV7-2	TRBJ1-1	TRBD1
CASSRMAGKAGELFF	15	TRBV11-3	TRBJ2-2	.
CASHSASYNEQFF	13	TRBV6-2/TRBV6-3	TRBJ2-1	.
CASSQLAGTQETQYF	15	TRBV7-2	TRBJ2-5	TRBD2
CAGAGGRAHNEQFF	14	TRBV28	TRBJ2-1	.
CASTSVGGPTGELFF	15	TRBV6-2/TRBV6-3	TRBJ2-2	.
CASSERTGRAFF	12	TRBV25-1	TRBJ1-1	TRBD1
CASYSSNNEQFF	12	TRBV28	TRBJ2-1	.
CASSISGRWNTEAFF	15	TRBV19	TRBJ1-1	.
CASSSGSRPQETQYF	15	TRBV7-8	TRBJ2-5	.
CASYDEQGVQETQYF	15	TRBV28	TRBJ2-5	TRBD1
CASSYPGTGGTDTQYF	16	TRBV6-8	TRBJ2-3	TRBD1
CASSLTGTLVPDTQYF	16	TRBV12-3/TRBV12-4	TRBJ2-3	.
CSARDPNEKLFF	12	TRBV29-1	TRBJ1-4	.
CASSGLGGYTF	11	TRBV19	TRBJ1-2	.
CASSLWGEYQPQHF	14	TRBV7-2	TRBJ1-5	.
CASSQGGLKPYNEQFF	16	TRBV5-4	TRBJ2-1	.
CASSIEAGPTSDQYF	15	TRBV19	TRBJ2-4	.